This passage covers 27 T cell receptor beta chains from one sample sequenced in a study of T cells in Graves' hyperthyroidism and ophthalmopathy. Amplification of TCR beta CDR3 regions used RNA as the template. HTBI primers were used for first-round RT-PCR of the TCR CDR3. TCRdb reprocessed the multiplex PCR reads via MiXCR and lists one record per CDR3 protein. The sample includes about 600,000 distinct CDR3 sequences, 16% of them seen just once. The sequenced sample was blood. The receptors were sampled from a woman aged 40-49 years with Graves' ophthalmopathy.

This clonotype was detected many times. The rearrangement links TRBV11-1 to TRBJ2-1; 8 bases align to TRBD2. J was trimmed by 8 bases and V by 1 base; bases with no gene match: 10. The CDR3 length is 16 residues. Germline V gene sequence: CDR1 SGHAT, CDR2 FQDESV (reference sequence). The CDR3 loop reads CASSLGPGGPVYEQFF. The CDR3 region has the DNA TGTGCCAGCAGCTTAGGTCCGGGGGGGCCGGTATATGAGCAGTTCTTC.

This clonotype was detected ten times or more. V gene TRBV12-3 or TRBV12-4 combines with J gene TRBJ1-1; D gene unclear. The germline V and J ends were trimmed by 8 bases and 0 bases, with 10 bases remaining between them. The CDR3 is 13 amino acids. CDR3 residues: CASASEMNTEAFF. CDR3 in DNA: TGTGCCAGCGCGTCGGAAATGAACACTGAAGCTTTCTTT.

This clonotype has a handful of counts. V usage is TRBV5-1 and J usage is TRBJ2-1; 10 nucleotides line up with TRBD1. V lost 5 bases, J lost 8 bases, and 7 bases stayed unmatched. This CDR3 has 14 residues. Germline V lookup: CDR1 SGHRS, CDR2 YFSETQ. The DNA of the CDR3 is TGCGCCAGCAGACCCGGGACAGGGGCACATGAGCAGTTCTTC. Its protein product is CASRPGTGAHEQFF.

This clonotype has just a few counts. The chain links TRBV5-1 to TRBJ2-1; the match to TRBD2 covers 8 bases. This CDR3 has 16 residues. The germline gives CDR1 SGHRS, CDR2 YFSETQ. V was clipped by 5 bases and J by 3 bases; unmatched bases: 10. The CDR3 nucleotides read TGCGCCAGCAGTGAAGGTCCAGCGGGAGTCTACAATGAGCAGTTCTTC. It specifies CASSEGPAGVYNEQFF. Full variable domain (rest looked up from reference TRBV5-1 and TRBJ2-1): KAGVTQTPRYLIKTRGQQVTLSCSPISGHRSVSWYQQTPGQGLQFLFEYFSETQRNKGNFPGRFSGRQFSNSRSEMNVSTLELGDSALYLCASSEGPAGVYNEQFFGPGTRLTVL.

The chain combines TRBV5-8 with TRBJ2-5; D possibly corresponds to TRBD1 (6 bases). Trimming shortened V by 3 bases and J by 3 bases, and 6 bases separated the two germline ends. The length of the CDR3 is 12 residues. In germline, CDR1 is SGHTS, CDR2 YDEGEE. Written as DNA, the CDR3 is TGTGCCAGCAGCTGGGACAAAGAGACCCAGTACTTC. Translated: CASSWDKETQYF.

CDR3: CASSDGRGQETQYF. The CDR3 nucleotides read TGTGCCAGCAGTGATGGGAGGGGACAAGAGACCCAGTACTTC. The J gene is TRBJ2-5, the V gene TRBV6-1; TRBD2 agrees at 7 bases. The V and J ends lost 3 bases and 2 bases, in that order; junction bases with no gene match: 3. This CDR3 region has 14 residues. Per germline, CDR1 MNHNS and CDR2 SASEGT.

This clonotype was counted between two and nine times. J is TRBJ2-5 and V is TRBV6-1; D is ambiguous. This CDR3 has 13 amino acids. Trimming took 4 bases from V and 0 from J, leaving 6 bases between them. CDR1 is MNHNS, CDR2 SASEGT, per germline. The CDR3 reads CASSVADQETQYF. Written as DNA, the CDR3 is TGTGCCAGCAGTGTGGCGGACCAAGAGACCCAGTACTTC.

This clonotype has just a few counts. The rearrangement uses TRBV28 and TRBJ2-5, with TRBD2 matching over 11 bases. This CDR3 is 16 amino acids long. CDR1 and CDR2 (germline): MDHEN, SYDVKM. V lost 6 bases to trimming and J lost 1 base; unmatched junction nucleotides: 7. DNA of the CDR3: TGTGCCAGCAGGGCCTCGGGACTAGCGGTCCAAGAGACCCAGTACTTC. Translated, it gives CASRASGLAVQETQYF. The full variable domain, in which reference TRBV28 and TRBJ2-5 provide the parts outside the CDR3, is DVKVTQSSRYLVKRTGEKVFLECVQDMDHENMFWYRQDPGLGLRLIYFSYDVKMKEKGDIPEGYSVSREKKERFSLILESASTNQTSMYLCASRASGLAVQETQYFGPGTRLLVL.

This clonotype has only a few counts. The V and J genes are TRBV12-3 or TRBV12-4 and TRBJ1-3, with no clear D. V lost 2 bases and J 0 bases, leaving 5 bases between the germline ends. This CDR3 is 14 amino acids long. CDR3 DNA sequence: TGTGCCAGCAGTTTAATGAACTCTGGAAACACCATATATTTT. Protein product: CASSLMNSGNTIYF.

This clonotype has a handful of counts. V is TRBV29-1 and J is TRBJ2-3; D might be TRBD1 (6 bases). There are 14 residues in the CDR3. CDR1 is SQVTM and CDR2 is ANQGSEA in the germline V gene. Trimming cost V 5 bases and J 1 base, with 13 bases left between them. The DNA for the CDR3 is TGCAGCGTTCGGGACAATCTCCGCACAGATACGCAGTATTTT. Its translation is CSVRDNLRTDTQYF.

This clonotype was seen at least ten times. The CDR3 reads CATSRSSDQLSSTDTQYF. In DNA form, the CDR3 reads TGTGCCACCAGCAGATCTAGCGACCAACTTTCTAGCACAGATACGCAGTATTTT. This chain joins TRBV15 and TRBJ2-3; D perhaps matches TRBD2 (6 bases). Per germline, CDR1 LNHNV and CDR2 YYDKDF (reference sequence). The V and J ends lost 2 bases and 0 bases respectively, with 18 bases between them. This CDR3 is built from 18 residues.

This clonotype turned up a few times. The chain carries TRBV19 and TRBJ2-2; 11 bases are shared with TRBD1. The germline V gene has CDR1 LNHDA and CDR2 SQIVND (reference sequence). J lost 0 bases, V lost 8 bases, and 5 bases had no gene match. This CDR3 comprises 16 residues. As DNA, the CDR3 is TGTGCCAGTCGTCCGGGACAGGGGGCGAACACCGGGGAGCTGTTTTTT. This encodes CASRPGQGANTGELFF.

This clonotype was detected only a few times. The J gene is TRBJ2-5, the V gene TRBV12-3 or TRBV12-4; TRBD2 aligns across 8 bases. The trim removed 1 base at V and 2 bases at J, leaving 6 bases unmatched. This CDR3 is 16 amino acids long. The CDR3 coding sequence is TGTGCCAGCAGTTTAGGGCGGGGGGTCATACAAGAGACCCAGTACTTC. Amino acids: CASSLGRGVIQETQYF.

This clonotype has only a few counts. V gene TRBV7-2 combines with J gene TRBJ2-5; the match to TRBD2 covers 7 bases. Trimming took 4 bases from V and 5 from J; bases not matched to a gene: 10. CDR1 and CDR2 (germline): SGHTA, FQGNSA. There are 15 residues in the CDR3. The CDR3 region has the DNA TGTGCCAGCAGCTCCTTTGGGAGGGAGGGGGAGACCCAGTACTTC. Encoded protein: CASSSFGREGETQYF. Based on the CDR3 plus reference TRBV7-2 and TRBJ2-5, the full variable domain is GAGVSQSPSNKVTEKGKDVELRCDPISGHTALYWYRQSLGQGLEFLIYFQGNSAPDKSGLPSDRFSAERTGGSVSTLTIQRTQQEDSAVYLCASSSFGREGETQYFGPGTRLLVL.

This clonotype showed up many times. The chain is built from TRBV30 and TRBJ1-1; D gene unclear. The CDR3 consists of 10 residues. V lost 2 bases and J 2 bases, leaving 0 bases between the germline ends. Germline V lookup: CDR1 GTSNPN, CDR2 SVGIG (reference sequence). This CDR3 is CAWSNTEAFF. The CDR3 nucleotides are TGTGCCTGGAGTAACACTGAAGCTTTCTTT.

This clonotype was detected many times. The rearrangement uses TRBV30 and TRBJ1-4; no clear D gene. This CDR3 is 15 amino acids long. Germline assignment: CDR1 GTSNPN and CDR2 SVGIG (reference sequence). V was shortened by 3 bases and J by 0 bases, with 11 bases between the two germline ends. CDR3 DNA: TGTGCCTGGAGCTCCTTGCACTCAACTAATGAAAAACTGTTTTTT. Translating it yields CAWSSLHSTNEKLFF.

The table lists this clonotype with a count of one. It may be a read error: a sequence one base away is much more abundant. Because it lacks the conserved phenylalanine or tryptophan at the end, this CDR3 is likely a read error. The CDR3 spells CASPIAGSSYNEQFL. CDR3 in DNA: TGTGCCAGCCCAATAGCGGGAAGCTCCTACAATGAGCAGTTCCTC. V usage is TRBV2 and J usage is TRBJ2-1; 8 bases line up with TRBD2. Germline V CDR1 and CDR2: SNHLY, FYNNEI. CDR3 length: 15 residues. The trim removed 8 bases at V and 0 bases at J, leaving 6 bases unmatched.

This clonotype was seen just once. This sequence may be a read error, since a much larger clone differs from it by one base. CDR3 in amino acids: CASIQARIYEQYF. The CDR3 bases are TGTGCCAGCATCCAAGCTAGAATCTACGAGCAGTACTTC. This chain links TRBV14 with TRBJ2-7, with no clear D. CDR1 is SGHDN, CDR2 FVKESK, per germline. CDR3 length: 13 residues. The entire variable domain, with the rest obtained from reference TRBV14 and TRBJ2-7, is as follows: EAGVTQFPSHSVIEKGQTVTLRCDPISGHDNLYWYRRVMGKEIKFLLHFVKESKQDESGMPNNRFLAERTGGTYSTLKVQPAELEDSGVYFCASIQARIYEQYFGPGTRLTVT.

This clonotype was recorded many times. V gene TRBV7-2 combines with J gene TRBJ2-1; D not certain. CDR3 length: 13 residues. The V and J ends lost 5 bases and 8 bases respectively, with 13 bases between them. Germline V gives CDR1 SGHTA, CDR2 FQGNSA. The CDR3 nucleotides read TGTGCCAGCAGCCCAAACTACGGCGATGAGCAGTTCTTC. Amino acid sequence: CASSPNYGDEQFF. Variable domain in full (rest from reference TRBV7-2 and TRBJ2-1): GAGVSQSPSNKVTEKGKDVELRCDPISGHTALYWYRQSLGQGLEFLIYFQGNSAPDKSGLPSDRFSAERTGGSVSTLTIQRTQQEDSAVYLCASSPNYGDEQFFGPGTRLTVL.

Turning to this clonotype: At one end, the junction sequence differs from germline, possibly due to a read error. The gene calls are TRBV20-1 and TRBJ1-2; 7 bases match TRBD1. The CDR3 covers 17 residues. The germline CDR1 and CDR2 sequences are DFQATT and SNEGSKA (reference sequence). The CDR3 sequence is CSARGPGQVGANYGYTF. The CDR3 nucleotides read TGCAGTGCGAGAGGGCCCGGACAGGTTGGAGCTAACTATGGCTACACCTTC.

J is TRBJ1-2 and V is TRBV11-2; D remains ambiguous. The CDR3 loop spans 16 amino acids. Per germline, CDR1 SGHAT and CDR2 FQNNGV. Trimming pared 1 base from V and 6 bases from J, leaving 18 bases between. The CDR3, as DNA: TGTGCCAGCAGCTTAGGTTCAGGAGGCGTGTTCCATGGCTACACCTTC. It is translated as CASSLGSGGVFHGYTF.

The J gene is TRBJ1-5, the V gene TRBV12-3 or TRBV12-4; D is uncertain. With 5 bases removed from V and 0 bases from J, the gap between germline ends came to 8 bases. The CDR3 extends over 14 amino acids. CDR3 sequence reads: CASSLYNSNQPQHF. CDR3 bases: TGTGCCAGCAGTCTATACAATAGCAATCAGCCCCAGCATTTT.

This clonotype showed up just a few times. The chain is built from TRBV20-1 and TRBJ2-2; D possibly uses TRBD1 or TRBD2 (5 bases each). Germline V gives CDR1 DFQATT, CDR2 SNEGSKA (reference sequence). The CDR3 sequence is 15 residues long. Trimming pared 0 bases from V and 8 bases from J, leaving 16 bases between. In DNA form, the CDR3 reads TGCAGTGCTAGAGACCTTGGGACCGGGGCTGGGGAGCTGTTTTTT. Its translation: CSARDLGTGAGELFF.

CDR3 nucleotide sequence: TGTGCCAGTTTCCACGGGACAGCCCCTACGAACACCGGGGAGCTGTTTTTT. Translation: CASFHGTAPTNTGELFF. The gene calls are TRBV27 and TRBJ2-2; 7 bases fit TRBD1. J gave up 0 bases and V 9 bases, and 13 bases lay outside the gene matches. The V gene's germline CDR1 is MNHEY and CDR2 SMNVEV (reference sequence). The CDR3 covers 17 residues.

V and J are TRBV7-9 and TRBJ2-1; 16 bases align to TRBD2. CDR1 and CDR2 from the germline V gene are SEHNR and FQNEAQ (reference sequence). The ends lost 4 bases at V and 8 bases at J; junction bases unmatched: 8. The CDR3 covers 17 residues. CDR3 residues: CASSSLGLAGGGDEQFF. In DNA form, the CDR3 reads TGTGCCAGCAGCTCCCTGGGACTAGCGGGAGGGGGCGATGAGCAGTTCTTC.

This clonotype has a handful of counts. The V and J genes are TRBV12-3 or TRBV12-4 and TRBJ1-2; 7 bases match TRBD1. There are 15 residues in the CDR3. V gave up 6 bases and J gave up 4 bases; unmatched junction bases: 11. The CDR3 protein is CASSPPTGSSYGYTF. CDR3 nucleotides: TGTGCCAGCAGCCCTCCGACAGGGAGCTCCTATGGCTACACCTTC.

As to this clonotype: This sequence may be a read error, since a much larger clone differs from it by one base. The V and J genes are TRBV3-1 and TRBJ1-5; D may be TRBD1 (5 bases). V lost 1 base and J lost 7, with 11 bases in between. CDR3 length equals 14 residues. The V gene's germline CDR1 is LGHDT and CDR2 YNNKEL (reference sequence). CDR3: CASSQVGTGQPQHF. DNA for the CDR3: TGTGCCAGCAGCCAAGTAGGGACCGGCCAGCCCCAGCATTTT.